The clone carrying this T cell receptor beta chain was counted ten times or more. Its antigen is unidentified. Trimming pared 5 bases from V and 8 bases from J, leaving 16 bases between. The V gene's germline CDR1 is MNHEY and CDR2 SVGEGT. The length of the CDR3 is 14 residues. This sample was included in a study of T-cell reconstitution after alpha-beta-depleted transplantation in children. Study-wide results and limits: Newly made T cells mostly supplied T-cell counts and diversity one year after transplant.

Unique molecular identifiers were used to barcode this TCRbeta library. TCRdb independently ran MiXCR on the PCR reads; one entry per CDR3 protein. This table holds around 490,000 distinct CDR3 sequences, around 10% found once. The chain combines TRBV6-2 or TRBV6-3 with TRBJ2-1; D might be TRBD2 (6 bases). The sequencing used PBMCs, mostly from graft donor cells, collected 180 days after TCRalphabeta/CD19-depleted stem cell transplant. This receptor was taken from a female patient aged 2-9 years who had a stem cell transplant for aplastic anemia, so the T cells may come from the graft donor. Here the CDR3 reads CASSNTGERHEQFF. The CDR3 DNA sequence: TGTGCCAGCAGTAATACGGGAGAGAGGCATGAGCAGTTCTTC.